A single sample is the source of the 24 T cell receptor beta chains below, sequenced in a study of T cells in Graves' hyperthyroidism and ophthalmopathy. Amplification of TCR beta CDR3 regions used RNA as the template. RT-PCR in the first round (using the HTBI primer set) targeted the TCR CDR3. TCRdb called the multiplex PCR reads again in MiXCR, with one record for every CDR3 protein. The sample has about 300,000 distinct CDR3 sequences; 15% to 20% are singletons. Sequencing used blood. The receptors here all came from a man aged 25 to 40 with Graves' hyperthyroidism.

This clonotype turned up a few times. V and J are TRBV5-1 and TRBJ2-5; D remains ambiguous. The CDR3 has 13 amino acids. V was shortened by 2 bases and J by 2 bases, with 7 bases between the two germline ends. Germline V gives CDR1 SGHRS, CDR2 YFSETQ. The CDR3, as DNA: TGCGCCAGCAGCTTAAACCTACAAGAGACCCAGTACTTC. Its translation is CASSLNLQETQYF.

This clonotype was seen repeatedly, ten times or more. The V call is TRBV12-3 or TRBV12-4, the J call TRBJ2-1; the match to TRBD1 covers 9 bases. This CDR3 has 16 amino acids. The V segment lost 3 bases and the J segment 4 bases; nucleotides outside the gene matches: 7. The CDR3 DNA reads TGTGCCAGCAGTTTCCGGACCGGGACAGGGTACAATGAGCAGTTCTTC. It yields the protein CASSFRTGTGYNEQFF.

This rearrangement joins TRBV5-1 to TRBJ2-5; D gene unclear. The germline V and J ends were trimmed by 4 bases and 5 bases, with 21 bases remaining between them. The germline V gene encodes CDR1 SGHRS and CDR2 YFSETQ. The CDR3 runs to 16 residues. CDR3 residues: CASSISGDPSGETQYF. The CDR3 DNA is TGCGCCAGCAGCATATCGGGTGATCCATCTGGTGAGACCCAGTACTTC.

CDR3 bases: TGTGCCAGCTCACCACGTCCCGGCCGTGAGACCCAGTACTTC. It encodes CASSPRPGRETQYF. The gene calls are TRBV18 and TRBJ2-5; D is undetermined. CDR1 and CDR2 (germline): KGHSH, LQKENI. The CDR3 has 14 residues. V was pared by 1 base and J by 5 bases, with 11 bases between.

This clonotype showed up many times. V is TRBV6-1 and J is TRBJ2-3; D uncertain. V gave up 6 bases and J gave up 0 bases, with 13 bases separating them. The CDR3 covers 15 residues. Germline values: CDR1 MNHNS, CDR2 SASEGT. CDR3 amino acids: CASRADGPSTDTQYF. DNA for the CDR3: TGTGCCAGCAGAGCCGACGGGCCTAGCACAGATACGCAGTATTTT.

CDR3 in amino acids: CASSPLAYGKDTQYF. The CDR3 DNA follows: TGTGCCAGCAGTCCCTTAGCATACGGAAAAGATACGCAGTATTTT. The chain joins TRBV12-3 or TRBV12-4 to TRBJ2-3; no firm D call. The CDR3 has 15 residues. Trimming pared 5 bases from V and 5 bases from J, leaving 17 bases between.

This chain uses TRBV6-5 with TRBJ1-2; no definite D call. Per the germline V gene, CDR1 is MNHEY and CDR2 is SVGAGI. Trimming removed 2 bases from V and 7 bases from J, with 11 bases in between. CDR3 size: 13 residues. The CDR3 loop is CASSYLLQSGYTF. For the CDR3, the DNA is TGTGCCAGCAGTTACCTACTTCAATCTGGCTACACCTTC.

This clonotype was observed many times. This chain connects TRBV2 to TRBJ1-1; D possibly corresponds to TRBD1 (6 bases). The CDR3 consists of 15 residues. The V gene's germline CDR1 is SNHLY and CDR2 FYNNEI. Between the trimmed V and J ends, which lost 2 bases and 2 bases, there was a span of 12 bases. CDR3: CASSEWAGTNTEAFF. CDR3 sequence (DNA): TGTGCCAGCAGTGAATGGGCAGGGACAAACACTGAAGCTTTCTTT.

This clonotype came up a few times. V and J are TRBV28 and TRBJ2-3; D is ambiguous. CDR3 length: 16 residues. Germline V gene sequence: CDR1 MDHEN, CDR2 SYDVKM. The V end lost 8 bases, the J end lost 1 base, and 19 bases lay between the germline ends. The CDR3, as DNA: TGTGCCAGCGCCTCCGCAGGACCGCTCGGCACAGATACGCAGTATTTT. Its translation: CASASAGPLGTDTQYF.

Many counts were recorded for this clonotype. This sequence joins TRBV11-2 and TRBJ1-2; the D gene is possibly TRBD1 (6 bases). The CDR3 is made up of 15 amino acids. V dropped 5 bases and J dropped 8 bases, with 21 bases sitting between them. Germline CDR1 reads SGHAT; CDR2 reads FQNNGV. CDR3 DNA: TGTGCCAGCAGCCCTACTACTACCCTCAGGGGAGGCTACACCTTC. Its translation is CASSPTTTLRGGYTF.

The table lists this clonotype with a few counts. The chain employs TRBV9 and TRBJ1-1, with D perhaps TRBD1 (5 bases). Trimming removed 4 bases at V and 6 bases at J, with 19 bases between. Per the germline V gene, CDR1 is SGDLS and CDR2 is YYNGEE. The CDR3 has 15 amino acids. In nucleotides, the CDR3 is TGTGCCAGCAGCCTTTCGGGCCTCTCGGGGGCTGAAGCTTTCTTT. Its protein product is CASSLSGLSGAEAFF.

The chain links TRBV12-3 or TRBV12-4 to TRBJ2-5; 9 bases are shared with TRBD2. There are 14 residues in the CDR3. The ends lost 5 bases at V and 5 bases at J; junction bases unmatched: 6. The CDR3 bases are TGTGCCAGCAGTCTCGGGACTAGCTGGGAGACCCAGTACTTC. This sequence encodes CASSLGTSWETQYF.

This clonotype has a handful of counts. This sequence joins TRBV20-1 and TRBJ2-7; D is perhaps TRBD1 (5 bases). CDR3 length equals 15 residues. The germline V gene encodes CDR1 DFQATT and CDR2 SNEGSKA (reference sequence). V gave up 4 bases and J gave up 4 bases, with 20 bases separating them. This chain's CDR3 is CSAKSLQGVVYEQYF. The CDR3 DNA follows: TGCAGTGCTAAGTCGCTGCAGGGTGTTGTATACGAGCAGTACTTC.

The table lists this clonotype with many counts. The V and J genes are TRBV28 and TRBJ2-7, with D maybe TRBD1 (5 bases). V lost 5 bases to trimming and J lost 1 base, with 24 bases between them. The CDR3 is made up of 18 amino acids. Germline CDR1 is MDHEN and CDR2 is SYDVKM. CDR3 amino acids: CASSPFYQTRAKSYEQYF. In DNA, the CDR3 is TGTGCCAGCAGTCCCTTCTACCAGACCAGGGCTAAATCCTACGAGCAGTACTTC.

J is TRBJ2-5 and V is TRBV2; maybe TRBD2 (5 bases). Trimming pared 7 bases from V and 2 bases from J, leaving 11 bases between. CDR1 and CDR2 (germline): SNHLY, FYNNEI. The CDR3 covers 13 residues. The CDR3 protein is CASKVGVQETQYF. CDR3 DNA sequence: TGTGCCAGCAAAGTCGGGGTGCAAGAGACCCAGTACTTC.

Only a few counts were recorded for this clonotype. J is TRBJ1-1 and V is TRBV5-1; 9 nucleotides align to TRBD1. With 0 bases clipped from V and 1 base from J, the junction kept 7 bases outside the gene matches. This CDR3 is 17 amino acids long. CDR1 is SGHRS, CDR2 YFSETQ, per germline. Here the CDR3 reads CASSLAPDRGPNTEAFF. As DNA, the CDR3 is TGCGCCAGCAGCTTGGCCCCGGACAGGGGCCCGAACACTGAAGCTTTCTTT.

CDR3 residues: CASSTRGRGGTEAFF. Written as DNA, the CDR3 is TGTGCCAGCAGCACCCGGGGGAGGGGAGGCACTGAAGCTTTCTTT. The V gene is TRBV5-5, the J gene TRBJ1-1; possibly TRBD1 for D (5 bases). The CDR3 is 15 amino acids. Trimming pared 4 bases from V and 4 bases from J, leaving 17 bases between. Germline CDR1 SGHKS, CDR2 YYEKEE (reference sequence).

This clonotype came up many times. This CDR3 is CASSLLGTTRGDTQYF. For the CDR3, the DNA is TGTGCCAGCAGCCTACTAGGGACCACTCGGGGAGATACGCAGTATTTT. The chain uses TRBV14 and TRBJ2-3; D possibly uses TRBD1 or TRBD2 (5 bases each). V was pared by 4 bases and J by 5 bases, with 19 bases between. The CDR3 loop spans 16 amino acids. Germline CDR1 and CDR2: SGHDN and FVKESK.

Comment on this clonotype: A single base separates this from a much larger clone, so it may be a read error. This rearrangement joins TRBV28 to TRBJ1-2; D perhaps matches TRBD1 (6 bases). The CDR3 length is 14 residues. Germline V CDR1 and CDR2: MDHEN, SYDVKM. CDR3 coding DNA: TGTGCCAGCAGCGAACCCCAGAGGCCCGGGGGCTACGCCTTC. Translated: CASSEPQRPGGYAF.

This clonotype was seen more than once but under ten times. The chain combines TRBV27 with TRBJ2-5, with D unresolved. The CDR3 spans 11 residues. Per the germline V gene, CDR1 is MNHEY and CDR2 is SMNVEV (reference sequence). V gave up 8 bases and J gave up 5 bases, with 9 bases separating them. DNA for the CDR3: TGTGCCAGCGGGCGAGTTGAGACCCAGTACTTC. It specifies CASGRVETQYF.

This clonotype has ten or more counts. The chain recombines TRBV20-1 with TRBJ2-5; perhaps TRBD2 as D (5 bases). The length of the CDR3 is 14 residues. The germline V and J ends were trimmed by 5 bases and 0 bases, with 13 bases remaining between them. CDR1 is DFQATT, CDR2 SNEGSKA, per germline (reference sequence). The CDR3 DNA reads TGCAGTGCTCCCCGGCTGCGGGACCAAGAGACCCAGTACTTC. It yields the protein CSAPRLRDQETQYF.

This clonotype has at least ten counts. This rearrangement joins TRBV30 to TRBJ2-3, with 7 positions matching TRBD2. The CDR3 spans 15 residues. Trimming cost V 0 bases and J 4 bases; bases outside gene matches: 7. Germline CDR1 GTSNPN, CDR2 SVGIG (reference sequence). In nucleotides, the CDR3 is TGTGCCTGGAGTGTGTCGGGGGGATCTGCAGATACGCAGTATTTT. Residues: CAWSVSGGSADTQYF.

This clonotype has ten or more counts. The CDR3: CASSLWALTYEQYF. The DNA for the CDR3 is TGTGCCAGCAGTTTGTGGGCTTTAACCTACGAGCAGTACTTC. This chain uses TRBV28 with TRBJ2-7; D not certain. V was shortened by 3 bases and J by 2 bases, with 11 bases between the two germline ends. CDR1 is MDHEN, CDR2 SYDVKM, per germline. The CDR3 consists of 14 residues.

This clonotype came up many times. The V gene is TRBV10-3, the J gene TRBJ2-7; D gene unclear. Germline V gene sequence: CDR1 ENHRY, CDR2 SYGVKD. Between the trimmed V and J ends, which lost 6 bases and 7 bases, there was a span of 10 bases. The length of the CDR3 is 11 residues. Here the CDR3 reads CAIRPLEEQYF. CDR3 bases: TGTGCCATCAGACCTCTCGAGGAGCAGTACTTC.